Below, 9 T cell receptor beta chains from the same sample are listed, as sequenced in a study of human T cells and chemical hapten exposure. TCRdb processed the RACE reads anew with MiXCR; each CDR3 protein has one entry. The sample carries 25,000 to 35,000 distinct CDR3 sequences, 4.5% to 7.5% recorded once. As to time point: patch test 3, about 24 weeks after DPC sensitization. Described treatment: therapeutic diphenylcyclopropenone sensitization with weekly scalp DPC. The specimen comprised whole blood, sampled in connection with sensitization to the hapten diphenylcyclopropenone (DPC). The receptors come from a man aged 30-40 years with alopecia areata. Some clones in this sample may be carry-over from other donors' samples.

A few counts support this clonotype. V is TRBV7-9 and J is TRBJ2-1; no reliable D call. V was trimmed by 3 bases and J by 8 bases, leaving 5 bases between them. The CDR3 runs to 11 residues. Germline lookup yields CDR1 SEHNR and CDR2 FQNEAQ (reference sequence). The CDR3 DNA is TGTGCCAGCAGCTTCCCGTATGAGCAGTTCTTC. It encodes CASSFPYEQFF.

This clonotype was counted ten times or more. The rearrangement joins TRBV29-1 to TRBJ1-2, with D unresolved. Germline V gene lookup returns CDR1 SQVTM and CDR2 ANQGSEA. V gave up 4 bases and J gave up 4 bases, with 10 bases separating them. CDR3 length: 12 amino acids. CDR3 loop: CSVVGDSYGYTF. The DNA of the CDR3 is TGCAGCGTTGTTGGGGATTCCTATGGCTACACCTTC. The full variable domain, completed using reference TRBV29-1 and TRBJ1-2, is SAVISQKPSRDICQRGTSLTIQCQVDSQVTMMFWYRQQPGQSLTLIATANQGSEATYESGFVIDKFPISRPNLTFSTLTVSNMSPEDSSIYLCSVVGDSYGYTFGSGTRLTVV.

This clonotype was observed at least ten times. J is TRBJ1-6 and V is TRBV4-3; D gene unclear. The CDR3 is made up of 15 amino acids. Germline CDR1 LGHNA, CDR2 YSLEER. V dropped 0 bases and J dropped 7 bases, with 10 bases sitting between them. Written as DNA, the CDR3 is TGCGCCAGCAGCCAAGATAGAGGGAAGAATTCACCCCTCCACTTT. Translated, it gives CASSQDRGKNSPLHF.

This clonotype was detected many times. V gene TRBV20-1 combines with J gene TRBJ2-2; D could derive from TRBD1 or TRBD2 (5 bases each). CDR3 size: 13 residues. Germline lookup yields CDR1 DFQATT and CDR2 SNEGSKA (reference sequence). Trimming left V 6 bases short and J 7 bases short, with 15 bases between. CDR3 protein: CSASLGPLGELFF. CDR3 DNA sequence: TGCAGTGCCTCCCTGGGACCCCTCGGGGAGCTGTTTTTT.

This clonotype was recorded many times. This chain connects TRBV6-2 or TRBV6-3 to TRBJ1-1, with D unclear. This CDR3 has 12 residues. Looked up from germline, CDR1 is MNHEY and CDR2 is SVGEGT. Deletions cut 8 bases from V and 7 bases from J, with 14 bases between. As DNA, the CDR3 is TGTGCCAGCGGAGGGCTTAATGGTGAAGCTTTCTTT. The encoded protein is CASGGLNGEAFF.

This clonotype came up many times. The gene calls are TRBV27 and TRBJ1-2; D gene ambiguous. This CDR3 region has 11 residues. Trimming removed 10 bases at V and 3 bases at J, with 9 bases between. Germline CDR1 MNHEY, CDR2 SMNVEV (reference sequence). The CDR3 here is CATAGYYGYTF. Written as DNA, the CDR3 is TGTGCCACCGCGGGGTACTATGGCTACACCTTC.

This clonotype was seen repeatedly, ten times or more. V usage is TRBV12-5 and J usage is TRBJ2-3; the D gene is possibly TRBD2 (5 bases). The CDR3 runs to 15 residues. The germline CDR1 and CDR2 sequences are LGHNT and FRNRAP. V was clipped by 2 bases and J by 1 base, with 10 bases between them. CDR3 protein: CASGLSRTRTDTQYF. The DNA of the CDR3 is TGTGCTAGTGGTTTGTCACGGACTCGCACAGATACGCAGTATTTT.

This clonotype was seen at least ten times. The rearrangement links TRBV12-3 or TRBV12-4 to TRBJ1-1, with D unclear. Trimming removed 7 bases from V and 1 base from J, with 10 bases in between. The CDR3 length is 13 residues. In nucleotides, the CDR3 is TGTGCCAGCACCGCCCTAGCGAACACTGAAGCTTTCTTT. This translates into CASTALANTEAFF.

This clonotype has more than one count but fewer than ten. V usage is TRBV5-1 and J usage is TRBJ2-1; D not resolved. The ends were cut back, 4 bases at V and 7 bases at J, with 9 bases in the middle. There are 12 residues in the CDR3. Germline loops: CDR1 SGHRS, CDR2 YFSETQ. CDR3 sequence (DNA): TGCGCCAGCAGCACGAACCGGAATGAGCAGTTCTTC. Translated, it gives CASSTNRNEQFF.